This entry is about one T cell receptor beta chain. Its antigen is undetermined. Axillary draining lymph nodes of breast cancer patients supplied the node samples. TCRdb passed the multiplex PCR reads through MiXCR, listing each CDR3 protein once. The sample has 100,000 to 150,000 distinct CDR3 sequences; around 20% are singletons. The data are from a study of breast tumors, draining lymph nodes, adjacent tissues. Study-level results: Luminal-like breast cancer showed significantly higher tumor–nontumor repertoire similarity than basal-like. Tumor T cell lymph node origin was a supported hypothesis, not proven.

The CDR3 length is 17 residues. V gave up 0 bases and J gave up 2 bases; unmatched junction bases: 6. Germline lookup yields CDR1 ENHRY and CDR2 SYGVKD. The V gene is TRBV10-3, the J gene TRBJ2-5; 10 positions agree with TRBD2. The sequence was obtained from a female donor with breast cancer. Some clones in this sample may be carry-over from other donors' samples. The specimen sequenced was axillary lymph node tissue. The CDR3 sequence: CAISESVAGGRQETQYF. CDR3 in DNA: TGTGCCATCAGTGAGTCCGTAGCGGGAGGTCGTCAAGAGACCCAGTACTTC.